This paragraph covers one T cell receptor beta chain sequence. No cognate antigen has been identified for it. Base quality data are lacking; no much larger clone is found one base away. To sequence the TCRbeta CDR3 region, genomic DNA was isolated from the sorted cells. The immunoSEQ Assay was used for sequencing of TCRbeta CDR3 regions. In TCRdb, the immuneACCESS table is reduced to in-frame sequences with V and J assigned. These tables do not hold every clone; where another copy was compared, an unresolved V gene accounts for under half, and the others remain unexplained. The sample table holds 50,000 to 75,000 clones, of which approximately 90% were seen once. 1% to 1.5% of the sample is taken by the ten largest. This record comes from a study of OX40 agonist ivuxolimab in advanced cancers. Describing the broader study: Ivuxolimab was an agonistic, fully human IgG2 monoclonal antibody directed against OX40 (CD134), a costimulatory receptor. Intravenous ivuxolimab was administered to patients every 2 weeks at six dose levels: 0.01, 0.1, 0.3, 1.5, 3 and 10 mg/kg. Of the approximately 50 patients in dose escalation, 19 had hepatocellular carcinoma, some 15 had melanoma, 9 had renal cell carcinoma and 9 had head and neck cancer. In the dose-escalation cohort, 65% to 85% of patients were male, and the mean age was 60 years with a range of about 20 to 79. Prior anti-PD-1, anti-PD-L1 or anti-CTLA-4 therapy was permitted, and 40% to 50% of dose-escalation patients had received checkpoint inhibitors. Partial responses occurred in three dose-escalation patients: two with cutaneous melanoma and one with hepatocellular carcinoma. The purpose of peripheral TCRbeta sequencing was to test whether ivuxolimab changed TCR sequence diversity and led to clonal T-cell expansion. The paper reports the monotherapy dose-escalation portion (N of about 50 patients) of the phase I ivuxolimab trial. Overall study results and their limits: The antigen specificity of the peripheral T cells that underwent clonal expansion was not determined. In partial responders in the 0.1-3.0 mg/kg groups, normalized peripheral clonal expansion was found to be among the lowest, especially among CD8+ T cells. At doses of 0.1 to 3.0 mg/kg, clonal expansion of both CD4+ and CD8+ blood T cells was observed from baseline to week 6. Low levels of normalized T-cell clonal expansion were also seen in some patients who did not respond. After ivuxolimab, expanded clones were on average more numerous among CD8+ T cells than among CD4+ T cells.

The germline V gene (reference sequence) provides CDR1 LNHDA and CDR2 SQIVND. Trimming takes 6 bases from V and 4 bases from J, and the germline ends sit 12 bases apart. The cysteine opens and the phenylalanine closes a CDR3 of 13 amino acids. This entry keeps only the CDR3 DNA: 39 bases, framed from base 1. Patients with a history of autoimmune disease or receiving systemic immunosuppression were excluded from the trial. Peripheral blood for TCR sequencing was drawn from every dose cohort at baseline, at cycle 4 day 1 and at cycle 7 day 1. Samples came from an open-label, multicenter, first-in-human phase I dose-escalation trial of ivuxolimab. Adults with locally advanced or metastatic head and neck squamous cell, hepatocellular, melanoma or renal cell carcinoma were enrolled in the trial. Before TCR sequencing, CD4+ and CD8+ T cells were separately sorted from peripheral blood.

This receptor was obtained from an adult with an advanced solid tumor such as melanoma, head and neck, liver or kidney cancer. The sequencing used CD4+ or CD8+ T cells sorted from blood, collected in a trial of the OX40 agonist ivuxolimab. The rearranged chain carries TRBV19 and TRBJ1-1; TRBD1 might be the D gene, on 5 matching bases. The encoded CDR3 is CASRNRGSTEAFF. Read as DNA, the sequence is TGTGCCAGTAGGAATCGGGGGAGCACTGAAGCTTTCTTT.